This entry lists 31 T cell receptor beta chains sequenced from one sample in a study of CD8+CD57+ T cells in acquired aplastic anemia. Genomic DNA, the template, was used for profiling of the TCR beta VDJ and CDR3. TCRdb re-called the reads with MiXCR, one entry per CDR3 protein. The sample holds 150,000 to 200,000 distinct CDR3 sequences, around 48% seen once. For sequencing, patients were chosen who had shown expansion of CD8+CD57+ cells by flow cytometry. The sequencing sample was made of sorted CD4+, CD8+, or CD8+CD57+ T cells (not recorded which) from PBMCs. All receptors derive from a human donor with aplastic anemia.

This rearrangement joins TRBV19 to TRBJ1-4, with a tentative D call TRBD1 (6 bases). The CDR3 contains 15 residues. Deletions cut 4 bases from V and 8 bases from J, with 17 bases between. Germline V gene data show CDR1 as LNHDA and CDR2 as SQIVND (reference sequence). CDR3 sequence reads: CASSTKDSSWEKLFF. CDR3 bases: TGTGCCAGTAGTACGAAGGACAGTTCGTGGGAAAAACTGTTTTTT.

The rearrangement links TRBV20-1 to TRBJ2-7; D unresolved. CDR3 size: 11 residues. V lost 6 bases, J lost 7 bases, and 13 bases lay in between. Germline V lookup: CDR1 DFQATT, CDR2 SNEGSKA (reference sequence). CDR3 in DNA: TGCAGTGCGAGAACCTTATCTGAGCAGTACTTC. It yields the protein CSARTLSEQYF.

To note about this clonotype: A much larger clonotype is one base distant, so this may be a read error. The chain combines TRBV12-3 or TRBV12-4 with TRBJ2-1; no firm D call. The CDR3 loop spans 12 amino acids. Between the trimmed V and J ends, which lost 4 bases and 10 bases, there was a span of 11 bases. CDR3 bases: TGTGCCAGCAGTTCCTCTTCCGGGGAGCAGTTCTTC. The encoded protein is CASSSSSGEQFF.

V and J are TRBV6-1 and TRBJ2-5, with D tentatively TRBD1 (5 bases). There are 16 residues in the CDR3. The germline V gene encodes CDR1 MNHNS and CDR2 SASEGT. Trimming cost V 6 bases and J 7 bases, with 24 bases left between them. The chain's CDR3 is CASSPQTPDKRRTQYF. CDR3 nucleotide sequence: TGTGCCAGCAGCCCTCAGACTCCGGACAAAAGACGGACCCAGTACTTC.

The chain uses TRBV10-3 and TRBJ2-3, with 7 bases identical to TRBD2. J was trimmed by 0 bases and V by 10 bases; bases with no gene match: 7. This CDR3 has 14 residues. CDR1 and CDR2 from the germline V gene are ENHRY and SYGVKD. This chain's CDR3 is CASSRLASTDTQYF. CDR3 in DNA: TGTGCCAGCAGCCGACTAGCTAGCACAGATACGCAGTATTTT.

In this sample, this clonotype turned up a few times. With a much larger clone just one base away, this may be a read error. The chain joins TRBV6-2 or TRBV6-3 to TRBJ1-1; perhaps TRBD1 as D (5 bases). V was pared by 5 bases and J by 4 bases, with 11 bases between. This CDR3 comprises 13 residues. The germline gives CDR1 MNHEY, CDR2 SVGEGT. As DNA, the CDR3 is TGTGCCAGCAGTCACTGGAGGGGCACTGAAGCTTTCTTT. Translation: CASSHWRGTEAFF.

This chain uses TRBV24-1 with TRBJ2-1, with a weak D call TRBD2 (7 bases). Germline V gives CDR1 KGHDR, CDR2 SFDVKD. The V end was cut by 10 bases, the J end by 10 bases, with 13 bases between. The CDR3 has 11 amino acids. CDR3 sequence reads: CATGGQGEQFF. DNA of the CDR3: TGTGCCACGGGAGGGCAGGGGGAGCAGTTCTTC.

CDR3 loop: CASTDRGLSYEQYF. DNA of the CDR3: TGTGCCAGCACTGACAGGGGCCTATCCTACGAGCAGTACTTC. V usage is TRBV2 and J usage is TRBJ2-7; 8 positions match TRBD1. Germline V gives CDR1 SNHLY, CDR2 FYNNEI. There are 14 residues in the CDR3. With 7 bases clipped from V and 1 base from J, the junction kept 6 bases outside the gene matches.

In regard to this clonotype: The junction departs from the called germline gene at one end, perhaps through a read error. CDR3 region: CASREQDYTEAFF. DNA for the CDR3: TGTGCCAGCAGAGAACAGGACTACACTGAGGCTTTCTTT. The chain combines TRBV2 with TRBJ1-1; possible D gene TRBD1, 5 bases. Germline V gene sequence: CDR1 SNHLY, CDR2 FYNNEI. The CDR3 consists of 13 residues.

This chain joins TRBV5-1 and TRBJ1-6, with unresolved D. From germline, CDR1 is SGHRS and CDR2 YFSETQ. V lost 4 bases and J 7 bases, leaving 9 bases between the germline ends. This CDR3 is 13 amino acids long. The CDR3 nucleotides are TGCGCCAGCAGCGCCGACGGCAATTCACCCCTCCACTTT. It translates to CASSADGNSPLHF.

The chain couples TRBV5-1 to TRBJ2-1; 14 nucleotides match TRBD2. This CDR3 contains 19 residues. Per the germline V gene, CDR1 is SGHRS and CDR2 is YFSETQ. The V gene end was trimmed by 2 bases and the J gene end by 10 bases; junction bases not matched to a gene: 17. The chain's CDR3 is CASSFPTSGRVLNREEQFF. The CDR3, as DNA: TGCGCCAGCAGCTTCCCGACTAGCGGGAGGGTGTTAAACAGAGAAGAGCAGTTCTTC. The whole variable domain, remainder taken from reference TRBV5-1 and TRBJ2-1, is KAGVTQTPRYLIKTRGQQVTLSCSPISGHRSVSWYQQTPGQGLQFLFEYFSETQRNKGNFPGRFSGRQFSNSRSEMNVSTLELGDSALYLCASSFPTSGRVLNREEQFFGPGTRLTVL.

The genes are TRBV29-1 and TRBJ1-1; 11 nucleotides line up with TRBD1. This CDR3 spans 16 amino acids. CDR1 SQVTM and CDR2 ANQGSEA come from the germline V gene. Trimming at V came to 6 bases and at J to 1 base, leaving 10 bases not matched to a gene. As DNA, the CDR3 is TGCAGCGTCCAAGGACAGGGGGCAGACTGGAACACTGAAGCTTTCTTT. Translating it yields CSVQGQGADWNTEAFF.

This clonotype came up once. This chain joins TRBV6-1 and TRBJ2-1, with a possible D match to TRBD2 (6 bases). Looked up from germline, CDR1 is MNHNS and CDR2 is SASEGT. The ends were cut back, 6 bases at V and 11 bases at J, with 14 bases in the middle. The CDR3 is made up of 12 amino acids. The CDR3 spells CASSSPGLQQFF. CDR3 DNA sequence: TGTGCCAGCAGCTCGCCGGGACTCCAGCAGTTCTTC.

V and J are TRBV20-1 and TRBJ1-2; no reliable D call. Trimming took 6 bases from V and 3 from J, leaving 8 bases between them. The CDR3 contains 11 residues. Germline CDR1 DFQATT, CDR2 SNEGSKA (reference sequence). The chain's CDR3 is CSAARDYGYTF. As DNA, the CDR3 is TGCAGTGCGGCCCGCGACTATGGCTACACCTTC.

The chain couples TRBV29-1 to TRBJ2-1; TRBD2 matches 8 bases. V was pared by 4 bases and J by 2 bases, with 4 bases of the junction left unmatched. The CDR3 spans 14 residues. CDR1 is SQVTM and CDR2 is ANQGSEA in the germline V gene. The CDR3 sequence: CSVGREVPYNEQFF. The CDR3 nucleotides are TGCAGCGTTGGGCGGGAGGTACCCTACAATGAGCAGTTCTTC.

This clonotype has a count of ten or more. The V call is TRBV7-3, the J call TRBJ2-2; 8 nucleotides match TRBD2. This CDR3 region has 16 residues. Germline CDR1 reads SGHTA; CDR2 reads FQGTGA. V lost 3 bases and J lost 0; bases outside the gene matches: 3. In DNA form, the CDR3 reads TGTGCCAGCAGCTTGGGTAGCGGGGCGAACACCGGGGAGCTGTTTTTT. It yields the protein CASSLGSGANTGELFF.

Concerning this clonotype itself: This may be a read error: a much more frequent sequence differs by one nucleotide. The chain uses TRBV9 and TRBJ2-1, with D possibly TRBD2 on 7 matching bases. The CDR3 runs to 15 residues. Germline V CDR1 and CDR2: SGDLS, YYNGEE. The DNA for the CDR3 is TGTGCCAGCAGCGTAGGGGGGGGCGTCGACAATGAGCGGTTCTTC. Its protein is CASSVGGGVDNERFF.

In DNA, the CDR3 is TGTGCCAGCACCTCCTGGGGTGGCAATTCACCCCTCCACTTT. Amino acid sequence: CASTSWGGNSPLHF. The rearrangement uses TRBV11-2 and TRBJ1-6, with D uncertain. The germline CDR1 and CDR2 sequences are SGHAT and FQNNGV. This CDR3 is 14 amino acids long. Trimming shortened V by 7 bases and J by 7 bases, and 14 bases separated the two germline ends.

J is TRBJ2-7 and V is TRBV10-2, with D perhaps matching TRBD2 (6 bases). V gave up 6 bases and J gave up 1 base, with 10 bases separating them. CDR3 length: 13 amino acids. Germline lookup yields CDR1 WSHSY and CDR2 SAAADI. DNA of the CDR3: TGCGCCAGCAGGCAGGCGGGGTCCTACGAGCAGTACTTC. Its translation is CASRQAGSYEQYF.

This clonotype was counted many times. This rearrangement joins TRBV9 to TRBJ2-3; weak D call: TRBD2 (5 bases). Deletions cut 6 bases from V and 2 bases from J, with 13 bases between. CDR3 length: 14 amino acids. Germline lookup yields CDR1 SGDLS and CDR2 YYNGEE. The CDR3 region is CASTASLATDTQYF. The CDR3 nucleotides are TGTGCCAGCACCGCCTCGCTAGCCACAGATACGCAGTATTTT.

At least ten counts were recorded for this clonotype. V gene TRBV2 combines with J gene TRBJ2-1; either TRBD1 or TRBD2 may fit D (5 bases each). The length of the CDR3 is 13 residues. Germline V lookup: CDR1 SNHLY, CDR2 FYNNEI. V lost 7 bases and J 6 bases, leaving 13 bases between the germline ends. The CDR3 coding sequence is TGTGCCAGCACCGACCAGGGAGTCAATGAGCAGTTCTTC. Translation: CASTDQGVNEQFF. The full variable domain, in which reference TRBV2 and TRBJ2-1 provide the parts outside the CDR3, is EPEVTQTPSHQVTQMGQEVILRCVPISNHLYFYWYRQILGQKVEFLVSFYNNEISEKSEIFDDQFSVERPDGSNFTLKIRSTKLEDSAMYFCASTDQGVNEQFFGPGTRLTVL.

This clonotype was counted ten times or more. V gene TRBV7-2 combines with J gene TRBJ2-7, with 11 bases identical to TRBD2. This CDR3 is built from 16 residues. The germline gives CDR1 SGHTA, CDR2 FQGNSA. V dropped 5 bases and J dropped 6; count of bases not matched to a gene: 12. The CDR3 sequence: CASSPLGLAGGSEQYF. The CDR3 coding sequence is TGTGCCAGCAGCCCCCTGGGGCTAGCGGGAGGTAGCGAGCAGTACTTC.

The gene calls are TRBV9 and TRBJ1-2; D remains unclear. V shed 3 bases and J shed 2 bases, with 5 bases lying between them. The germline gives CDR1 SGDLS, CDR2 YYNGEE. CDR3 length: 12 residues. The CDR3 DNA sequence: TGTGCCAGCAGCGGTGTCAACTATGGCTACACCTTC. This codes for CASSGVNYGYTF.

This clonotype has a count of ten or more. The rearrangement uses TRBV5-4 and TRBJ1-6, with 7 bases that match TRBD1. Germline V CDR1 and CDR2: SGHNT, YYREEE (reference sequence). Trimming removed 4 bases from V and 10 bases from J; junction bases left unmatched: 11. This CDR3 spans 15 amino acids. The CDR3 sequence is CASSLRTGPGSPLHF. CDR3 coding DNA: TGTGCCAGCAGCCTCCGGACAGGACCGGGCTCACCCCTCCACTTT. Using reference TRBV5-4 and TRBJ1-6 for the parts outside the CDR3, the full variable domain is ETGVTQSPTHLIKTRGQQVTLRCSSQSGHNTVSWYQQALGQGPQFIFQYYREEENGRGNFPPRFSGLQFPNYSSELNVNALELDDSALYLCASSLRTGPGSPLHFGNGTRLTVT.

The CDR3 loop is CASSQGDYGYTF. The CDR3 region has the DNA TGTGCCAGTAGTCAGGGGGACTATGGCTACACCTTC. V usage is TRBV19 and J usage is TRBJ1-2; TRBD1 agrees at 7 bases. This CDR3 has 12 residues. In germline, CDR1 is LNHDA, CDR2 SQIVND (reference sequence). With V trimmed by 5 bases and J by 3 bases, 0 bases remained unmatched.

The rearrangement joins TRBV12-3 or TRBV12-4 to TRBJ2-7; no clear D gene. This CDR3 is 15 amino acids long. V lost 0 bases and J 0 bases, leaving 9 bases between the germline ends. CDR3 sequence: CASSLAPASSYEQYF. The CDR3 nucleotides read TGTGCCAGCAGTTTAGCGCCCGCCAGCTCCTACGAGCAGTACTTC.

To note about this clonotype: One end of the junction varies from germline; a read error may be responsible. This chain links TRBV29-1 with TRBJ1-3; D gene ambiguous. The CDR3 spans 13 residues. Germline V gives CDR1 SQVTM, CDR2 ANQGSEA. The CDR3 protein is CSVVKAAGSTIHF. The CDR3 nucleotides read TGCAGCGTTGTCAAAGCGGCAGGAAGCACCATACATTTT.

There are many counts of this clonotype. The chain recombines TRBV7-9 with TRBJ1-5, with D uncertain. Germline V lookup: CDR1 SEHNR, CDR2 FQNEAQ (reference sequence). Deletions cut 5 bases from V and 9 bases from J, with 8 bases between. This CDR3 has 11 residues. CDR3 protein: CASSQMGPQHF. CDR3 in DNA: TGTGCCAGCAGCCAGATGGGGCCCCAGCATTTT.

The chain has TRBV10-1 and TRBJ1-2, with 8 bases fitting TRBD1. This CDR3 has 12 amino acids. V dropped 3 bases and J dropped 13; count of bases not matched to a gene: 7. CDR1 is WNHNN, CDR2 SYGVQD, per germline (reference sequence). As DNA, the CDR3 is TGCGCCAGCAGTGACGGACAGGGCTATTCCACCTTC. The encoded protein is CASSDGQGYSTF.

At least ten counts were recorded for this clonotype. This chain uses TRBV7-3 with TRBJ2-3; the match to TRBD1 covers 7 bases. The CDR3 loop spans 16 amino acids. Looked up from germline, CDR1 is SGHTA and CDR2 is FQGTGA. V trimming: 3 bases; J trimming: 4 bases; junction bases outside the gene matches: 10. CDR3 protein: CASSFIPGQGADTQYF. The CDR3 DNA is TGTGCCAGCAGCTTTATCCCCGGTCAGGGGGCAGATACGCAGTATTTT.

In its sample, this clonotype was seen many times. The chain is built from TRBV20-1 and TRBJ1-2; 9 bases are a match to TRBD1. Germline CDR1 DFQATT, CDR2 SNEGSKA (reference sequence). Germline trimming cut 0 bases from V and 8 bases from J; bases unmatched to any gene: 10. This CDR3 has 15 amino acids. CDR3 sequence reads: CSARDLTGGIVGYTF. The CDR3 DNA reads TGCAGTGCTAGAGATCTGACAGGGGGGATAGTGGGCTACACCTTC.